The sequence of this T cell receptor (beta chain) was determined in a study of T cell responses to AZD1222 COVID-19 vaccine. Turning to this clone: The antigen remains undetermined.

Findings and caveats of the study: Two AZD1222 administrations were followed by greater Spike-specific TCR breadth and depth.

Some clones are missing from TCRdb's copy, which holds only in-frame ones; the method was immunoSEQ multiplex PCR. The sample has nearly 200,000 clones, approximately 94% seen once; the top ten hold roughly 1%. Sequencing was performed on peripheral blood, taken 28 days after the second AZD1222 dose. This receptor was obtained from an adult who received the AZD1222 COVID-19 vaccine.

The CDR3 sequence is CASSFSGGNQPQHF. Written as DNA, the CDR3 is TGTGCCAGCAGTTTCAGTGGGGGCAATCAGCCCCAGCATTTT. The V and J genes are TRBV6-5 and TRBJ1-5; D is uncertain. The CDR3 length is 14 residues. V was pared by 4 bases and J by 2 bases, with 9 bases between. Per the germline V gene, CDR1 is MNHEY and CDR2 is SVGAGI.